Listed here are 16 T cell receptor beta chains from one sample, sequenced in a study of blood T cell repertoires in COVID-19. The data were produced by immunoSEQ multiplex PCR, yet TCRdb's version contains in-frame clones alone and is incomplete. The sample includes about 73,000 clones, about 86% seen only once; the top ten take 5% to 6.5%. Sequencing used peripheral blood. The receptors originated from a man aged 50 to 59 with active COVID-19.

The chain combines TRBV9 with TRBJ1-1, with D tentatively TRBD1 (6 bases). Trimming removed 0 bases from V and 5 bases from J, with 14 bases in between. Germline lookup yields CDR1 SGDLS and CDR2 YYNGEE. The CDR3 has 15 residues. The CDR3 nucleotides are TGTGCCAGCAGCGTAGGAGGGGGAAGGGGGACTGAAGCTTTCTTT. Residues: CASSVGGGRGTEAFF.

V gene TRBV5-6 combines with J gene TRBJ2-5, with 7 bases identical to TRBD2. Germline lookup yields CDR1 SGHDT and CDR2 YYEEEE. After removal of 5 bases from V and 3 bases from J, the junction contained 16 bases not matched to a gene. CDR3 length: 17 residues. The CDR3 bases are TGTGCCAGCAGGGTCAGAGGTAGCGGGCTTGTAGAAGAGACCCAGTACTTC. As protein: CASRVRGSGLVEETQYF.

The V and J genes are TRBV30 and TRBJ1-6, with D unclear. Germline loops: CDR1 GTSNPN, CDR2 SVGIG (reference sequence). This CDR3 has 13 amino acids. Trimming pared 4 bases from V and 3 bases from J, leaving 7 bases between. The CDR3 here is CAWTAGYNSPLHF. The CDR3 coding sequence is TGTGCCTGGACGGCAGGCTATAATTCACCCCTCCACTTT.

Concerning this clone itself: A read error may account for a junction end that differs from germline. V gene TRBV11-1 combines with J gene TRBJ2-5, with D hard to call. The CDR3 extends over 15 amino acids. The germline CDR1 and CDR2 sequences are SGHAT and FQDESV (reference sequence). CDR3 protein: CASSLFPMTQETQYF. In DNA, the CDR3 is TGCGCCAGCAGCTTGTTCCCTATGACACAAGAGACCCAGTACTTC.

The chain joins TRBV19 to TRBJ2-1; a possible D gene is TRBD2 (7 bases). Trimming removed 3 bases from V and 2 bases from J, with 14 bases in between. Germline-derived CDR1 and CDR2 are LNHDA and SQIVND (reference sequence). This CDR3 region has 16 residues. CDR3: CASSIVGGEAYNEQFF. CDR3 DNA: TGTGCCAGTAGTATCGTAGGGGGGGAGGCCTACAATGAGCAGTTCTTC.

This chain uses TRBV11-2 with TRBJ2-2; D perhaps matches TRBD1 (5 bases). This CDR3 has 15 residues. CDR1 is SGHAT and CDR2 is FQNNGV in the germline V gene. V dropped 1 base and J dropped 4 bases, with 10 bases sitting between them. CDR3 DNA: TGTGCCAGCAGCTTAGTGCAGGGCCCCACCGGGGAGCTGTTTTTT. Translated: CASSLVQGPTGELFF.

The chain carries TRBV2 and TRBJ2-7; TRBD2 aligns across 8 bases. The V gene end was trimmed by 0 bases and the J gene end by 3 bases; junction bases not matched to a gene: 7. This CDR3 region has 16 residues. Germline lookup yields CDR1 SNHLY and CDR2 FYNNEI. The CDR3 DNA sequence: TGTGCCAGCAGTGAAGCGGTGGTAGCGGGACGCTACGAGCAGTACTTC. It is translated as CASSEAVVAGRYEQYF.

This chain uses TRBV28 with TRBJ1-1; the D is unclear. The CDR3 is 13 amino acids. V lost 5 bases to trimming and J lost 1 base, with 8 bases between them. Germline CDR1 is MDHEN and CDR2 is SYDVKM. Here the CDR3 reads CASSQYTNTEAFF. CDR3 DNA sequence: TGTGCCAGCAGTCAATACACGAACACTGAAGCTTTCTTT.

The genes are TRBV5-1 and TRBJ2-1; maybe TRBD2 (5 bases). V gave up 4 bases and J gave up 4 bases, with 18 bases separating them. This CDR3 has 16 amino acids. CDR1 SGHRS and CDR2 YFSETQ come from the germline V gene. CDR3 DNA sequence: TGCGCCAGCAGCCGCAGCGTACTAGAGAATTACAATGAGCAGTTCTTC. This sequence encodes CASSRSVLENYNEQFF.

This clone was observed a few times. V usage is TRBV5-4 and J usage is TRBJ2-5; 8 bases are shared with TRBD1. The germline V gene encodes CDR1 SGHNT and CDR2 YYREEE (reference sequence). The CDR3 spans 15 residues. V was pared by 3 bases and J by 5 bases, with 9 bases of the junction left unmatched. As DNA, the CDR3 is TGTGCCAGCAGCTCCAGGGGGCGCGGAGTGGAGACCCAGTACTTC. Protein: CASSSRGRGVETQYF.

The chain is built from TRBV28 and TRBJ1-1; TRBD1 aligns across 9 bases. With 10 bases clipped from V and 0 bases from J, the junction kept 6 bases outside the gene matches. CDR1 is MDHEN, CDR2 SYDVKM, per germline. The CDR3 runs 14 residues. CDR3 DNA: TGTGCCACCTCGACAGGGGGGATGAACACTGAAGCTTTCTTT. Translation gives CATSTGGMNTEAFF.

Comments on this clone: At one of its ends the junction is not consistent with the germline gene, which may arise from a read error. V gene TRBV12-5 combines with J gene TRBJ1-1, with 7 bases lining up with TRBD1. Germline V gene data show CDR1 as LGHNT and CDR2 as FRNRAP. This CDR3 is built from 13 residues. The CDR3 bases are TGTGCTAGTGCCGACACCGGCAGGGGGAAGGGGCTCTTT. Its protein is CASADTGRGKGLF.

This clone was picked up a small number of times. The chain couples TRBV18 to TRBJ1-2; 7 bases line up with TRBD1. The V and J ends lost 2 bases and 4 bases, in that order; junction bases with no gene match: 10. The germline V gene encodes CDR1 KGHSH and CDR2 LQKENI. The CDR3 sequence is 16 residues long. The CDR3 loop reads CASSPSRWRGPYGYTF. The CDR3 region has the DNA TGTGCCAGCTCACCATCCCGGTGGAGGGGGCCCTATGGCTACACCTTC.

In regard to this clone: Different DNA sequences within this sample yield the same CDR3. The chain recombines TRBV4-2 with TRBJ1-3; D not certain. In germline, CDR1 is LGHNA, CDR2 YNFKEQ. V lost 0 bases and J 1 base, leaving 7 bases between the germline ends. The CDR3 totals 15 residues. CDR3 bases: TGTGCCAGCAGCCAAGATAGAGGGTCTGGAAACACCATATATTTT. It is translated as CASSQDRGSGNTIYF.

V and J are TRBV7-2 and TRBJ2-1; 8 bases line up with TRBD2. There are 13 residues in the CDR3. Unmatched junction bases numbered 3, after V lost 3 bases and J lost 8 bases. CDR1 is SGHTA and CDR2 is FQGNSA in the germline V gene. The CDR3 DNA sequence: TGTGCCAGCAGCTTCCGAGCGGGAGATGAGCAGTTCTTC. Translation: CASSFRAGDEQFF.

V is TRBV7-6 and J is TRBJ2-1; 13 bases align to TRBD2. Germline V lookup: CDR1 SGHVS, CDR2 FNYEAQ. The CDR3 covers 15 residues. J gave up 9 bases and V 5 bases, and 7 bases lay outside the gene matches. CDR3 nucleotide sequence: TGTGCCAGCAGCCCCGGACTAGCGGGAGCGGGTGAGCAGTTCTTC. It translates to CASSPGLAGAGEQFF.